A selection of T cell receptor beta chains follows, all from one sample in a study of shared clonotypes between healthy human individuals. TCRdb keeps only in-frame clones here, not all; method: immunoSEQ multiplex PCR. The sample carries 2.5 million or so clones, about 92% recorded once. What was sequenced was naive CD4+ T cells sorted from blood. These receptors all come from a man between 18 and 35 years old in good health. CDR3s include the opening cysteine and the closing phenylalanine or tryptophan. Fields, in order: J gene, V gene, CDR3 protein.

j_call: TRBJ2-5
v_call: TRBV5-1
cdr3_aa: CASSLREFAETQYF

j_call: TRBJ1-1
v_call: TRBV6-6
cdr3_aa: CASRPSVGGYTEAFF

j_call: TRBJ1-1
v_call: TRBV12-5
cdr3_aa: CASGLHWNREAFF

j_call: TRBJ1-1
v_call: TRBV6-1
cdr3_aa: CASSTRENTEAFF

j_call: TRBJ1-5
v_call: TRBV5-8
cdr3_aa: CASSPKGINQPQHF

j_call: TRBJ2-1
v_call: TRBV29-1
cdr3_aa: CSVELSGRAYNEQFF

j_call: TRBJ1-1
v_call: TRBV25-1
cdr3_aa: CASSDAGGTEAFF

j_call: TRBJ2-3
v_call: TRBV5-6
cdr3_aa: CASSLEPGGHTDTQYF

j_call: TRBJ2-5
v_call: TRBV7-2
cdr3_aa: CASSLKKASGTIQETQYF

j_call: TRBJ2-7
v_call: TRBV12-5
cdr3_aa: CASGLEGLAGYEQYF

j_call: TRBJ2-7
v_call: TRBV7-6
cdr3_aa: CASSLSGTGKKLSYEQYF

j_call: TRBJ2-5
v_call: TRBV5-1
cdr3_aa: CASSRGDRENQETQYF

j_call: TRBJ1-2
v_call: TRBV7-2
cdr3_aa: CASSLDRVGGYTF

j_call: TRBJ1-2
v_call: TRBV2
cdr3_aa: CASSGERVEGYTF

j_call: TRBJ1-2
v_call: TRBV2
cdr3_aa: CASRRTGTHGYTF

j_call: TRBJ2-1
v_call: TRBV7-2
cdr3_aa: CASSLAESSYNEQFF

j_call: TRBJ2-6
v_call: TRBV28
cdr3_aa: CASSPQGAGANVLTF

j_call: TRBJ2-5
v_call: TRBV7-9
cdr3_aa: CASSPSGREQGRETQYF

j_call: TRBJ2-3
v_call: TRBV9
cdr3_aa: CASSVGASGSTDTQYF

j_call: TRBJ2-5
v_call: TRBV2
cdr3_aa: CASSRFPGLGETQYF

j_call: TRBJ1-2
v_call: TRBV6-5
cdr3_aa: CASSQGIYGYTF

j_call: TRBJ2-3
v_call: TRBV11-2
cdr3_aa: CASSLRPKASGDTDTQYF

j_call: TRBJ2-1
v_call: TRBV19
cdr3_aa: CASRHRALRGDEQFF

j_call: TRBJ2-7
v_call: TRBV11-2
cdr3_aa: CASNRKTGVGEQYF

j_call: TRBJ1-4
v_call: TRBV7-2
cdr3_aa: CASSLQGPTNEKLFF

j_call: TRBJ2-7
v_call: TRBV6-4
cdr3_aa: CASSDSKQGPTYEQYF

j_call: TRBJ1-1
v_call: TRBV19
cdr3_aa: CASSIGVEAFF

j_call: TRBJ2-1
v_call: TRBV5-8
cdr3_aa: CASSSRQGSGYNEQFF

j_call: TRBJ2-1
v_call: TRBV27
cdr3_aa: CASRGQGWTNEQFF

j_call: TRBJ2-7
v_call: TRBV6-5
cdr3_aa: CASSYLRSDEQYF

j_call: TRBJ1-2
v_call: TRBV6-5
cdr3_aa: CASSQGGGYTF

j_call: TRBJ2-7
v_call: TRBV28
cdr3_aa: CASSPRGYEQYF

j_call: TRBJ1-2
v_call: TRBV5-4
cdr3_aa: CASSSPGERSNYGYTF

j_call: TRBJ2-2
v_call: TRBV29-1
cdr3_aa: CSVRKGIPGELFF

j_call: TRBJ2-2
v_call: TRBV5-1
cdr3_aa: CASSGGDSANTGELFF

j_call: TRBJ1-2
v_call: TRBV5-6
cdr3_aa: CASSLRSYGYTF

j_call: TRBJ2-5
v_call: TRBV5-4
cdr3_aa: CASSGPGTAGLYPKRTQYF

j_call: TRBJ1-1
v_call: TRBV7-9
cdr3_aa: CASSSGTGEAFF

j_call: TRBJ2-5
v_call: TRBV5-4
cdr3_aa: CASSLLGGPETQYF

j_call: TRBJ1-4
v_call: TRBV5-6
cdr3_aa: CASTLHGTGRGEKLFF

j_call: TRBJ2-5
v_call: TRBV5-6
cdr3_aa: CASSLGRGHQETQYF

j_call: TRBJ1-1
v_call: TRBV30
cdr3_aa: CAWSRQGSAFF

j_call: TRBJ1-3
v_call: TRBV4-2
cdr3_aa: CASSQGDKGNTIYF

j_call: TRBJ1-6
v_call: TRBV28
cdr3_aa: CASSPGGAPYNSPLHF

j_call: TRBJ1-2
v_call: TRBV18
cdr3_aa: CASSPGQGDGGYTF

j_call: TRBJ2-3
v_call: TRBV7-2
cdr3_aa: CASSFRGPSTDTQYF

j_call: TRBJ1-6
v_call: TRBV18
cdr3_aa: CASSPGRQEKNSPLHF

j_call: TRBJ2-1
v_call: TRBV7-9
cdr3_aa: CASSLVGWAGGWNEQFF

j_call: TRBJ1-2
v_call: TRBV5-4
cdr3_aa: CASSLPRQQQGGYTF